This is a list of T cell receptor beta chains from one sample in a study of T cell responses to AZD1222 COVID-19 vaccine. Produced via immunoSEQ multiplex PCR; TCRdb's table is partial and in-frame only. Found here are around 78,000 clones, 75% to 90% of them singletons; the top ten hold over 1.1%. The source material was peripheral blood, sampled 28 days after the second AZD1222 dose. The receptors stem from an adult who received the AZD1222 COVID-19 vaccine. The CDR3 runs from the conserved cysteine through the conserved F or W. Each record gives: clone size, J gene, D gene, V gene, CDR3 protein, CDR3 DNA. A D gene is named only where the DNA matches it firmly. The size of a clone is reported for some rows only, either as once, few or many, or as a class for expanded clones.

once | TRBJ1-1 | - | TRBV7-8 | CASSFWGVGYNTEAFF | TGTGCCAGCAGCTTTTGGGGGGTTGGGTATAACACTGAAGCTTTCTTT
- | TRBJ2-5 | - | TRBV7-2 | CASSAQGRVETQYF | TGTGCCAGCAGCGCCCAGGGGCGCGTGGAGACCCAGTACTTC
- | TRBJ1-2 | - | TRBV28 | CACRTESSYTF | TGTGCCTGCCGTACCGAGTCCTCCTACACCTTC
- | TRBJ2-1 | - | TRBV7-3 | CASSSFTGSSYNEQFF | TGTGCCAGCAGCTCCTTTACAGGGAGCTCCTACAATGAGCAGTTCTTC
- | TRBJ2-1 | - | TRBV28 | CASTKGGQGHLEQFF | TGTGCCAGCACCAAAGGGGGGCAGGGTCACCTTGAGCAGTTCTTC
- | TRBJ2-5 | TRBD1 | TRBV7-3 | CASSYGTAVSETQYF | TGTGCCAGCAGCTACGGGACAGCGGTTTCAGAGACCCAGTACTTC
- | TRBJ2-5 | TRBD2 | TRBV3-1/TRBV3-2 | CASSQPLTSGQETQYF | TGTGCCAGCAGCCAGCCCCTGACTAGCGGCCAAGAGACCCAGTACTTC
once | TRBJ2-2 | - | TRBV6-1 | CASSDSRLVTGELFF | TGTGCCAGCAGTGATTCTCGACTGGTAACCGGGGAGCTGTTTTTT
- | TRBJ2-3 | TRBD1 | TRBV5-1 | CASSPGGYDTQYF | TGCGCCAGCAGCCCAGGGGGCTACGATACGCAGTATTTT
- | TRBJ1-2 | - | TRBV3-1/TRBV3-2 | CASSQAAGTFYGYTF | TGTGCCAGCAGCCAAGCAGCAGGGACTTTTTATGGCTACACCTTC
- | TRBJ1-1 | TRBD1 | TRBV18 | CASSPNRGQGNTEAFF | TGTGCCAGCTCACCAAATAGGGGACAGGGGAACACTGAAGCTTTCTTT
- | TRBJ1-2 | TRBD1 | TRBV19 | CASSPGTGGGFNYGYTF | TGTGCCAGTAGTCCGGGGACAGGTGGAGGCTTTAACTATGGCTACACCTTC
few | TRBJ2-1 | - | TRBV12-3/TRBV12-4 | CASSLAQEQFF | TGTGCCAGCAGTTTAGCGCAGGAGCAGTTCTTC
once | TRBJ2-5 | - | TRBV5-1 | CASSQYQETQYF | TGCGCCAGCAGCCAGTACCAAGAGACCCAGTACTTC
- | TRBJ2-7 | TRBD1 | TRBV5-1 | CASSLLTGNYEQYF | TGCGCCAGCAGCTTGTTGACAGGGAACTACGAGCAGTACTTC
- | TRBJ2-7 | TRBD1 | TRBV28 | CASREERGLTPYEQYF | TGTGCCAGCAGAGAGGAAAGGGGGCTGACCCCCTACGAGCAGTACTTC
- | TRBJ1-5 | TRBD1 | TRBV28 | CASTRGSGGNQPQHF | TGTGCCAGCACCCGGGGTTCAGGGGGGAATCAGCCCCAGCATTTT
- | TRBJ1-6 | - | TRBV3-1/TRBV3-2 | CASSQETAVYNSPLHF | TGTGCCAGCAGCCAAGAGACAGCCGTTTATAATTCACCCCTCCACTTT
- | TRBJ1-5 | TRBD1 | TRBV27 | CASSLRQGRQPQHF | TGTGCCAGCAGTCTCCGACAGGGGCGTCAGCCCCAGCATTTT
- | TRBJ1-2 | - | TRBV2 | CASSSWTAHNYGYTF | TGTGCCAGCAGCTCCTGGACAGCCCATAACTATGGCTACACCTTC
- | TRBJ1-2 | - | TRBV5-6 | CASRPLGSGISGYTF | TGTGCCAGCAGGCCGCTTGGATCAGGGATCTCTGGCTACACCTTC
few | TRBJ2-1 | - | TRBV2 | CASSELGTVYNEQFF | TGTGCCAGCAGTGAACTAGGCACAGTCTACAATGAGCAGTTCTTC
- | TRBJ1-2 | - | TRBV20-1 | CSASSAGSRSRAYGYTF | TGCAGTGCTAGTTCGGCCGGAAGCCGATCGCGTGCCTATGGCTACACCTTC